The 7 T cell receptor beta chains below come from one sample, sequenced in a study of early T cells in non-severe SARS-CoV-2 infection. MiXCR, run by TCRdb on the 5' RACE reads, gives a single entry per CDR3 protein. The profile shows fewer than 80,000 distinct CDR3 sequences, approximately 12% of them singletons. Input material: whole blood. The receptors shown here come from an adult who was a healthcare worker with PCR-confirmed SARS-CoV-2 infection or an uninfected control (not recorded which).

This clonotype was seen repeatedly, ten times or more. The chain links TRBV6-1 to TRBJ1-4; D call uncertain. V was shortened by 3 bases and J by 8 bases, with 10 bases between the two germline ends. Germline V lookup: CDR1 MNHNS, CDR2 SASEGT. The length of the CDR3 is 13 residues. This chain's CDR3 is CASSEHRVEKLFF. Here the CDR3 DNA reads TGTGCCAGCAGTGAGCACCGGGTGGAAAAACTGTTTTTT.

This clonotype was counted a few times. The chain recombines TRBV5-1 with TRBJ2-1; possible D gene TRBD2, 6 bases. The CDR3 contains 13 residues. Trimming pared 4 bases from V and 10 bases from J, leaving 15 bases between. Germline CDR1 is SGHRS and CDR2 is YFSETQ. DNA for the CDR3: TGCGCCAGCAGCGTAGCGGATTGGGGGGAGCAGTTCTTC. This translates into CASSVADWGEQFF.

This clonotype was counted many times. The chain couples TRBV7-9 to TRBJ2-7; D possibly corresponds to TRBD2 (7 bases). The CDR3 is made up of 14 amino acids. Germline V CDR1 and CDR2: SEHNR, FQNEAQ (reference sequence). Trimming took off 5 bases at V and 6 bases at J, with 17 bases between the two ends. The CDR3 DNA reads as TGTGCCAGCAGCCCGGGGGGCCAGATCGGCGAGCAGTACTTC. It encodes CASSPGGQIGEQYF.

This chain links TRBV7-2 with TRBJ2-7; TRBD1 might be the D (6 bases). The CDR3 totals 13 residues. The V gene's germline CDR1 is SGHTA and CDR2 FQGNSA. The V gene lost 5 bases and the J gene lost 6 bases, with 14 bases spanning the gap. The CDR3 coding sequence is TGTGCCAGCAGCGCGAGACAGGCAGGCGAGCAGTACTTC. It is translated as CASSARQAGEQYF. Full variable domain (missing parts from reference TRBV7-2 and TRBJ2-7): GAGVSQSPSNKVTEKGKDVELRCDPISGHTALYWYRQSLGQGLEFLIYFQGNSAPDKSGLPSDRFSAERTGGSVSTLTIQRTQQEDSAVYLCASSARQAGEQYFGPGTRLTVT.

The table lists this clonotype with a few counts. The genes are TRBV28 and TRBJ1-2; possible D gene TRBD1, 6 bases. Between the trimmed V and J ends, which lost 10 bases and 2 bases, there was a span of 17 bases. The CDR3 runs to 14 residues. The germline gives CDR1 MDHEN, CDR2 SYDVKM. CDR3 nucleotide sequence: TGTGCCACCCTACTAAGAACAGGGAACTATGGCTACACCTTC. Translated, it gives CATLLRTGNYGYTF.

The sample holds many counts of this clonotype. V is TRBV5-1 and J is TRBJ1-1; 9 bases match TRBD1. Trimming took 3 bases from V and 1 from J; bases not matched to a gene: 4. The germline gives CDR1 SGHRS, CDR2 YFSETQ. The CDR3 length is 15 residues. This CDR3 reads CASSWGTGKNTEAFF. CDR3 nucleotide sequence: TGCGCCAGCAGCTGGGGGACAGGGAAGAACACTGAAGCTTTCTTT.

The chain uses TRBV9 and TRBJ1-1; D remains ambiguous. Trimming cost V 1 base and J 3 bases, with 7 bases left between them. Germline V gene data show CDR1 as SGDLS and CDR2 as YYNGEE. The CDR3 spans 13 residues. The CDR3 protein is CASSVQLYTEAFF. The CDR3 DNA is TGTGCCAGCAGCGTACAGCTCTACACTGAAGCTTTCTTT.